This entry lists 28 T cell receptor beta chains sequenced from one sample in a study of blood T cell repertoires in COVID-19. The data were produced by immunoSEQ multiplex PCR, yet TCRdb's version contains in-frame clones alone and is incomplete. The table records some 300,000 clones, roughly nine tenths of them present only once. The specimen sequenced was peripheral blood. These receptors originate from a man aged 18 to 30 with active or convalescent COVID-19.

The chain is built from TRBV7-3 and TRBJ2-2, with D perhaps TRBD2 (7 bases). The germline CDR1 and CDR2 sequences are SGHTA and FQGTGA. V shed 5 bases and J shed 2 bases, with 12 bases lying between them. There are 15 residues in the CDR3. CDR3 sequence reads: CASSPPGGNTGELFF. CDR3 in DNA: TGTGCCAGCAGCCCCCCGGGGGGCAACACCGGGGAGCTGTTTTTT.

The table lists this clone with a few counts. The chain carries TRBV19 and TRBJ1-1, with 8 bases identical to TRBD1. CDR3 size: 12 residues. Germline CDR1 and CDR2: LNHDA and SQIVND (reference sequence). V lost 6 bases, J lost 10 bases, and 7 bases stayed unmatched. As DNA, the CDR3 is TGTGCCAGTAGCCCAGGGGGCGCGGGAGCTTTCTTT. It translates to CASSPGGAGAFF.

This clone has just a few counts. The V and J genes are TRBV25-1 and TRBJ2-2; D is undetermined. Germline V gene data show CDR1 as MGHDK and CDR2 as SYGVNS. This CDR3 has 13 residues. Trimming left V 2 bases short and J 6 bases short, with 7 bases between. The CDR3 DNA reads TGTGCCAGCAGTGAAGGAGACTCCGGGGAGCTGTTTTTT. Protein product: CASSEGDSGELFF.

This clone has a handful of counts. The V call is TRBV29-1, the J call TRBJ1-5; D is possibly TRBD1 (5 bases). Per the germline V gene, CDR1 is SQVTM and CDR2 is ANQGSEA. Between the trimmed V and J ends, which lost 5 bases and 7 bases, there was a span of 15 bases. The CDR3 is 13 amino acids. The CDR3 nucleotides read TGCAGCGTTCCCGGCGGGGCCGGGCAGCCCCAGCATTTT. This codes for CSVPGGAGQPQHF.

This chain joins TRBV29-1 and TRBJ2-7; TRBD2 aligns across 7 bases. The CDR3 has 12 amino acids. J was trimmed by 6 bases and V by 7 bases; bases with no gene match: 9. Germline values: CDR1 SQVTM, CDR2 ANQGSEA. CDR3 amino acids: CSARGVGREQYF. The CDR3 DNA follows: TGCAGCGCCCGGGGGGTTGGGCGCGAGCAGTACTTC.

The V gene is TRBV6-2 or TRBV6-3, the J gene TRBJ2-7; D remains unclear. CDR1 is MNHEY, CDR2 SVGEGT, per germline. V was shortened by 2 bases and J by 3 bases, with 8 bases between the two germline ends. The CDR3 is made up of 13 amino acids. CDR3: CASSYPSFYEQYF. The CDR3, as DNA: TGTGCCAGCAGTTACCCCTCCTTCTACGAGCAGTACTTC.

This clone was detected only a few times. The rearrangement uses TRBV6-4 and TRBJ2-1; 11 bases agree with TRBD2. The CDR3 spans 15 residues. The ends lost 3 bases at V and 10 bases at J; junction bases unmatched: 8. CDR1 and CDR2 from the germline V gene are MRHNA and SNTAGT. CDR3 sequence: CASSDSSGRADEQFF. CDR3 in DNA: TGTGCCAGCAGTGATAGTAGCGGGAGGGCCGACGAGCAGTTCTTC.

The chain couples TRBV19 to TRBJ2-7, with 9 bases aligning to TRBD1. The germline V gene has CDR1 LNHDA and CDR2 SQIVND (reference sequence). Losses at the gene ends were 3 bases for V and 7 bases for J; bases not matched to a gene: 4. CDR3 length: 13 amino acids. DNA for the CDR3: TGTGCCAGTAGTATTTGGACAGGGGAAGAGCAGTACTTC. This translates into CASSIWTGEEQYF.

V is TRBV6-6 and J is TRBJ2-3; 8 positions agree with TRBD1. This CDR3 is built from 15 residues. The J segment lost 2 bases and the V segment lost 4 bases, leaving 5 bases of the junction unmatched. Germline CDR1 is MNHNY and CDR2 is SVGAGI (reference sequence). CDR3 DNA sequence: TGTGCCAGCAGTTTATACAGGGGGAACACAGATACGCAGTATTTT. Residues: CASSLYRGNTDTQYF.

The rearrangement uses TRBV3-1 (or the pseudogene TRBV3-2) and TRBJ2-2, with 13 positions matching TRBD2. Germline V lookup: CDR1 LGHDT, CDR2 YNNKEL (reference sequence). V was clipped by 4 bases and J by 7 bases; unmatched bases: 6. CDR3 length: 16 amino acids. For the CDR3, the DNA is TGTGCCAGCAGCCGACCGGGACTAGCGGGGTTCGGGGAGCTGTTTTTT. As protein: CASSRPGLAGFGELFF.

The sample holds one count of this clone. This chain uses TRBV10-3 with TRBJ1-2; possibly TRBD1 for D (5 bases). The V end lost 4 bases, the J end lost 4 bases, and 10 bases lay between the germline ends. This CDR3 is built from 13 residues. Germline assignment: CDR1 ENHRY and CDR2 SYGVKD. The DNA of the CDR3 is TGTGCCATCAGTGGGACACTTTTCTATGGCTACACCTTC. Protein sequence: CAISGTLFYGYTF.

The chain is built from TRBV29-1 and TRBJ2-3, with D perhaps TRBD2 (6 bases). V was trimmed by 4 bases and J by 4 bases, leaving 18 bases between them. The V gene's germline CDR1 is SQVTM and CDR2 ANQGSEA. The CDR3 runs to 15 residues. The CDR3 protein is CSVVFRSREADTQYF. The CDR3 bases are TGCAGCGTTGTCTTTAGAAGTAGGGAGGCAGATACGCAGTATTTT.

The CDR3 DNA follows: TGTGCCACCAGCAGAGAACGGGGGGCTTATAACTATGGCTACACCTTC. Encoded protein: CATSRERGAYNYGYTF. This sequence joins TRBV15 and TRBJ1-2; D possibly corresponds to TRBD1 (6 bases). Germline V gene lookup returns CDR1 LNHNV and CDR2 YYDKDF (reference sequence). Trimming stripped 0 bases from V and 1 base from J, with 12 bases between. The CDR3 contains 16 residues.

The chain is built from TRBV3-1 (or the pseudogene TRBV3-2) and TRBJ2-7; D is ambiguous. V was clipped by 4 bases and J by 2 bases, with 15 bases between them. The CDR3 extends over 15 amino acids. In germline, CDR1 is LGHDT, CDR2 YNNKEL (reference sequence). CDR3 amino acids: CASSPNPGYAYEQYF. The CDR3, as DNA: TGTGCCAGCAGCCCTAACCCCGGGTATGCCTACGAGCAGTACTTC.

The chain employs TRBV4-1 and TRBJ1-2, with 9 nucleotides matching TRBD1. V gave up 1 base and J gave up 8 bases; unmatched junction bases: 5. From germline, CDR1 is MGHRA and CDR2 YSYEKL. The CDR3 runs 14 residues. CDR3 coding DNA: TGCGCCAGCAGCCAAGGGGGGACAGGGATCGGCTACACCTTC. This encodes CASSQGGTGIGYTF.

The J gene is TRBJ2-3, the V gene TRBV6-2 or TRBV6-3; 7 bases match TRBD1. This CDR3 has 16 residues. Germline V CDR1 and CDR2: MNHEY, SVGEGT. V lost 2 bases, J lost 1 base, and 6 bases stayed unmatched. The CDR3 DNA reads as TGTGCCAGCAGTTACGTAGGGGACAGACGCACAGATACGCAGTATTTT. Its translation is CASSYVGDRRTDTQYF.

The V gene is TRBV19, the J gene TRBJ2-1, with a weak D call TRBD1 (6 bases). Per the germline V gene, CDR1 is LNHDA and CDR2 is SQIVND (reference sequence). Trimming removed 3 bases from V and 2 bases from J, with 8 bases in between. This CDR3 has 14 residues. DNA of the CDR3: TGTGCCAGTAGTATGGGGGCCACCTACAATGAGCAGTTCTTC. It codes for CASSMGATYNEQFF.

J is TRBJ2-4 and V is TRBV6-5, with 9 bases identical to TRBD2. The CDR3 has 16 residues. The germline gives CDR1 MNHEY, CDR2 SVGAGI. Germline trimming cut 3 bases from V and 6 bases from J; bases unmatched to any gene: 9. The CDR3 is CASSYSGGGALNIQYF. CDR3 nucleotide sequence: TGTGCCAGCAGTTATAGCGGCGGGGGGGCCTTAAACATTCAGTACTTC.

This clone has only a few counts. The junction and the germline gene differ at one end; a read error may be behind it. The CDR3 bases are TGTGCCAGCAGTTTAGGGGCCGGAATTAACACTGAAGCTTTCTTT. It yields the protein CASSLGAGINTEAFF. The gene calls are TRBV7-9 and TRBJ1-1; the D gene is possibly TRBD1 (5 bases). Germline V gene sequence: CDR1 SEHNR, CDR2 FQNEAQ (reference sequence). This CDR3 has 15 residues.

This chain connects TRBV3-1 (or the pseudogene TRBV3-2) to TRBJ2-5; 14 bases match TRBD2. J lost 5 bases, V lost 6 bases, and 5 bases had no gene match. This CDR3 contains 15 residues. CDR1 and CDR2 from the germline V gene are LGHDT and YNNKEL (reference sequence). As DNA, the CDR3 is TGTGCCAGCAGGGAGGGACTAGCGGGAGTTGAGACCCAGTACTTC. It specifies CASREGLAGVETQYF.

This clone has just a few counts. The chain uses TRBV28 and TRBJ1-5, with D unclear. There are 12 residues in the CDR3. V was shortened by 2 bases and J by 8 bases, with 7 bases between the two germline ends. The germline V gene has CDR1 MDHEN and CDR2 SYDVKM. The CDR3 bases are TGTGCCAGCAGTTTACCGCAGGAGCCCCAGCATTTT. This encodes CASSLPQEPQHF. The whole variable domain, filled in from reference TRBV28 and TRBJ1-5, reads DVKVTQSSRYLVKRTGEKVFLECVQDMDHENMFWYRQDPGLGLRLIYFSYDVKMKEKGDIPEGYSVSREKKERFSLILESASTNQTSMYLCASSLPQEPQHFGDGTRLSIL.

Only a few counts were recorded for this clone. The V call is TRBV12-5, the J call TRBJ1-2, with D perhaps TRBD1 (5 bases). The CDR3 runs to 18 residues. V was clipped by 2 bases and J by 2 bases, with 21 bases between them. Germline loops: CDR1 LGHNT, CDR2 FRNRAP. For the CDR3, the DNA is TGTGCTAGTGGTTTGTTCAGGGAAGATACCGTATTCAACTATGGCTACACCTTC. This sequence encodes CASGLFREDTVFNYGYTF.

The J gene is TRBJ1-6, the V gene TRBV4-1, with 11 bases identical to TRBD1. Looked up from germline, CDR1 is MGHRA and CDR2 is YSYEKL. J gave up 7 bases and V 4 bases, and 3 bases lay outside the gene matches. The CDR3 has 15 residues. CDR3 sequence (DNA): TGCGCCAGCAGCCGGCGGACAGGGGGCAATTCACCCCTCCACTTT. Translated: CASSRRTGGNSPLHF.

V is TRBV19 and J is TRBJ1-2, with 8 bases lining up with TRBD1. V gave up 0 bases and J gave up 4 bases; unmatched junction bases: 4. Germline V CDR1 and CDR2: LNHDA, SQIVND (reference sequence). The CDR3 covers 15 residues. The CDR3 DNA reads TGTGCCAGTAGTATAGAGGAGACAGGGGTCTATGGCTACACCTTC. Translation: CASSIEETGVYGYTF.

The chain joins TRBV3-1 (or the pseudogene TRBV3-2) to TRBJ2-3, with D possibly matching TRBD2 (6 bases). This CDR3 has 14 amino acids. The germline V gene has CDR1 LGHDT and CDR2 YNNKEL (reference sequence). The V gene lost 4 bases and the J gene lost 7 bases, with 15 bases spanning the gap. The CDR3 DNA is TGTGCCAGCAGCCGAGGACTATCCGGGTATACGCAGTATTTT. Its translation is CASSRGLSGYTQYF.

Written as DNA, the CDR3 is TGTGCCAGCAGCCTAGGGGATGAGGTTAATGAGCAGTTCTTC. This gives the protein CASSLGDEVNEQFF. The V gene is TRBV6-2 or TRBV6-3, the J gene TRBJ2-1; a possible D gene is TRBD1 (5 bases). Deletions cut 6 bases from V and 7 bases from J, with 16 bases between. In germline, CDR1 is MNHEY, CDR2 SVGEGT. The CDR3 length is 14 residues.

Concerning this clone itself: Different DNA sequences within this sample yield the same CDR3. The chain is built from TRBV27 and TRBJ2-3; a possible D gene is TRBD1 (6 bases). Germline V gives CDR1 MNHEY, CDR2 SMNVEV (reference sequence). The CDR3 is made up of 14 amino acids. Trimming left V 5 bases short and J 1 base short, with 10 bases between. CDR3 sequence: CASSPRGRTDTQYF. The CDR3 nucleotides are TGTGCCAGCAGTCCCAGGGGACGCACAGATACGCAGTATTTT.

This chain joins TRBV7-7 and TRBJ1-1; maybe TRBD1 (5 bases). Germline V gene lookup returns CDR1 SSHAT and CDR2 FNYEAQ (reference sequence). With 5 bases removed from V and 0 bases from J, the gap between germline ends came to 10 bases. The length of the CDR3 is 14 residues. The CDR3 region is CASSPDILNTEAFF. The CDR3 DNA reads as TGTGCCAGCAGCCCGGACATACTGAACACTGAAGCTTTCTTT.